Presented here are 16 T cell receptor beta chains from one specimen sequenced in a study of shared clonotypes between healthy human individuals. Sequenced by immunoSEQ multiplex PCR; TCRdb stores in-frame clones only, minus some. The data show more than 1,200,000 clones, about 98.5% seen once. Source material: naive CD4+ T cells sorted from blood. The subset is: CD45RA+ positively selected. All receptors derive from a man aged 25 to 40 in good health.

The chain joins TRBV7-8 to TRBJ2-1, with 9 bases identical to TRBD2. This CDR3 region has 13 residues. Trimming removed 8 bases from V and 9 bases from J; junction bases left unmatched: 8. Germline assignment: CDR1 SGHVS and CDR2 FQNEAQ. The CDR3 loop reads CASGREGSGEQFF. The DNA for the CDR3 is TGTGCCAGCGGGCGGGAGGGGTCTGGTGAGCAGTTCTTC.

The rearrangement uses TRBV19 and TRBJ2-3; D perhaps matches TRBD2 (6 bases). The germline V gene has CDR1 LNHDA and CDR2 SQIVND (reference sequence). CDR3 size: 15 residues. Deletions cut 2 bases from V and 2 bases from J, with 11 bases between. The CDR3 loop is CASSILRTNTDTQYF. CDR3 coding DNA: TGTGCCAGTAGTATATTGCGGACTAACACAGATACGCAGTATTTT.

This clone was observed once. The V gene is TRBV11-2, the J gene TRBJ2-3, with 10 bases lining up with TRBD2. V dropped 7 bases and J dropped 0; count of bases not matched to a gene: 13. The CDR3 is 18 amino acids. Germline V gives CDR1 SGHAT, CDR2 FQNNGV. The CDR3 DNA follows: TGTGCCAGCAAGACTACAGCGGGAGGGCGTTACAGCACAGATACGCAGTATTTT. This translates into CASKTTAGGRYSTDTQYF. The complete variable domain, with remaining parts taken from reference TRBV11-2 and TRBJ2-3, reads EAGVAQSPRYKIIEKRQSVAFWCNPISGHATLYWYQQILGQGPKLLIQFQNNGVVDDSQLPKDRFSAERLKGVDSTLKIQPAKLEDSAVYLCASKTTAGGRYSTDTQYFGPGTRLTVL.

The chain couples TRBV7-9 to TRBJ2-4; D remains ambiguous. CDR3 size: 11 residues. V lost 3 bases, J lost 9 bases, and 6 bases lay in between. Germline loops: CDR1 SEHNR, CDR2 FQNEAQ (reference sequence). The CDR3 bases are TGTGCCAGCAGCTTGTTTACCATTCAGTACTTC. Translation: CASSLFTIQYF.

The rearrangement uses TRBV28 and TRBJ2-6; D is uncertain. Looked up from germline, CDR1 is MDHEN and CDR2 is SYDVKM. This CDR3 region has 14 residues. The V gene lost 4 bases and the J gene lost 0 bases, with 4 bases spanning the gap. This CDR3 reads CASSSFSGANVLTF. For the CDR3, the DNA is TGTGCCAGCAGTTCATTCTCTGGGGCCAACGTCCTGACTTTC. Combining the CDR3 with reference TRBV28 and TRBJ2-6 gives the whole variable domain DVKVTQSSRYLVKRTGEKVFLECVQDMDHENMFWYRQDPGLGLRLIYFSYDVKMKEKGDIPEGYSVSREKKERFSLILESASTNQTSMYLCASSSFSGANVLTFGAGSRLTVL.

The V call is TRBV2, the J call TRBJ2-7; maybe TRBD2 (5 bases). The length of the CDR3 is 14 residues. The germline V and J ends were trimmed by 5 bases and 5 bases, with 16 bases remaining between them. CDR1 is SNHLY and CDR2 is FYNNEI in the germline V gene. The CDR3 protein is CASSRTRGIHEQYF. CDR3 coding DNA: TGTGCCAGCAGTCGAACTAGAGGGATCCACGAGCAGTACTTC.

The rearrangement joins TRBV27 to TRBJ2-1; D may be TRBD1 (6 bases). The germline V gene encodes CDR1 MNHEY and CDR2 SMNVEV (reference sequence). Deletions cut 5 bases from V and 6 bases from J, with 14 bases between. This CDR3 has 14 amino acids. CDR3 sequence reads: CASSLGNRANEQFF. In DNA form, the CDR3 reads TGTGCCAGCAGTCTCGGAAACAGGGCCAATGAGCAGTTCTTC.

This chain connects TRBV5-5 to TRBJ2-2; weak D call: TRBD1 (6 bases). Per germline, CDR1 SGHKS and CDR2 YYEKEE (reference sequence). The CDR3 runs to 14 residues. Trimming shortened V by 1 base and J by 5 bases, and 9 bases separated the two germline ends. Written as DNA, the CDR3 is TGTGCCAGCAGCTTGTCCCAGGGGACCGGGGAGCTGTTTTTT. This sequence encodes CASSLSQGTGELFF.

The chain combines TRBV29-1 with TRBJ2-5; tentative D call: TRBD2 (7 bases). This CDR3 has 15 amino acids. Trimming shortened V by 4 bases and J by 4 bases, and 19 bases separated the two germline ends. CDR1 SQVTM and CDR2 ANQGSEA come from the germline V gene. CDR3 DNA: TGCAGCGTTGGGCAATACGGGGGGCAAGGAGAGACCCAGTACTTC. Translation: CSVGQYGGQGETQYF.

This clone was seen just once. The gene calls are TRBV30 and TRBJ2-1; TRBD2 might be the D (5 bases). In germline, CDR1 is GTSNPN, CDR2 SVGIG (reference sequence). V dropped 4 bases and J dropped 9 bases, with 10 bases sitting between them. The CDR3 consists of 11 residues. The CDR3 here is CAWMSGSEQFF. CDR3 DNA: TGTGCCTGGATGAGTGGGAGTGAGCAGTTCTTC.

The V call is TRBV28, the J call TRBJ2-5, with D unresolved. V dropped 6 bases and J dropped 2 bases, with 19 bases sitting between them. CDR1 is MDHEN and CDR2 is SYDVKM in the germline V gene. This CDR3 comprises 16 residues. For the CDR3, the DNA is TGTGCCAGCAGCCGACCCGGCTCACAAGTACAAGAGACCCAGTACTTC. Protein product: CASSRPGSQVQETQYF.

The rearrangement uses TRBV4-3 and TRBJ2-5; 8 nucleotides agree with TRBD2. The germline gives CDR1 LGHNA, CDR2 YSLEER. The CDR3 has 15 amino acids. The V segment lost 4 bases and the J segment 4 bases; nucleotides outside the gene matches: 8. The CDR3 region has the DNA TGCGCCAGCAGCCGACGGCGGGGGGTCGGAGAGACCCAGTACTTC. This sequence encodes CASSRRRGVGETQYF.

The chain couples TRBV4-3 to TRBJ2-2; 10 nucleotides match TRBD2. CDR3 length equals 19 residues. CDR1 is LGHNA and CDR2 is YSLEER in the germline V gene. Trimming cost V 3 bases and J 4 bases; bases outside gene matches: 14. The DNA for the CDR3 is TGCGCCAGCAGCCAGTTTTCGGCGACTAGCGGGCAAGGCACCGGGGAGCTGTTTTTT. Its translation: CASSQFSATSGQGTGELFF.

The chain joins TRBV9 to TRBJ2-1; 12 positions match TRBD2. CDR3 size: 15 residues. V was clipped by 3 bases and J by 8 bases; unmatched bases: 6. From germline, CDR1 is SGDLS and CDR2 YYNGEE. Written as DNA, the CDR3 is TGTGCCAGCAGCGCCTCTAGCGGGAGGGCCGATGAGCAGTTCTTC. Amino acids: CASSASSGRADEQFF. The full variable domain, its missing parts supplied by reference TRBV9 and TRBJ2-1, is DSGVTQTPKHLITATGQRVTLRCSPRSGDLSVYWYQQSLDQGLQFLIQYYNGEERAKGNILERFSAQQFPDLHSELNLSSLELGDSALYFCASSASSGRADEQFFGPGTRLTVL.

This chain uses TRBV14 with TRBJ2-1; TRBD2 aligns across 10 bases. Germline CDR1 SGHDN, CDR2 FVKESK. V gave up 2 bases and J gave up 9 bases; unmatched junction bases: 16. This CDR3 region has 18 residues. This CDR3 is CASSQRAGAGGTRGEQFF. Here the CDR3 DNA reads TGTGCCAGCAGCCAAAGGGCGGGAGCGGGAGGGACCCGGGGTGAGCAGTTCTTC.

The chain combines TRBV29-1 with TRBJ1-3; D gene ambiguous. Trimming stripped 7 bases from V and 0 bases from J, with 10 bases between. The germline V gene encodes CDR1 SQVTM and CDR2 ANQGSEA. The CDR3 length is 13 residues. The CDR3 loop reads CSARSSSGNTIYF. In DNA form, the CDR3 reads TGCAGCGCTCGGAGTTCCTCTGGAAACACCATATATTTT.